Sequencing of this T cell receptor beta chain was carried out in a study of T cell responses to AZD1222 COVID-19 vaccine. Repertoires were generated with immunoSEQ multiplex PCR, while TCRdb's copy carries only in-frame clones and drops some. The repertoire includes 92,000 or so clones, around 91% of them detected once, and approximately 5% sits in the top ten. The sample holds a few counts of this clone. Its antigen is still unknown. Whole-study findings and limits: Across the whole spike, CD4 TCRs peaked at regions 160-218 and 743-854. Among spike-specific TCRs, nearly half reportedly target unmutated variant regions. Spike-specific TCR breadth rose after two AZD1222 doses, and depth rose as well.

The sequence was obtained from an adult who received the AZD1222 COVID-19 vaccine. The source was peripheral blood, collected 28 days after the second AZD1222 dose.

The CDR3 sequence: CASSLGANEKLFF. In DNA form, the CDR3 reads TGTGCCAGCAGTTTAGGGGCTAATGAAAAACTGTTTTTT. The chain uses TRBV3-1 (or the pseudogene TRBV3-2) and TRBJ1-4, with a tentative D call TRBD1 (5 bases). V was cut by 6 bases and J by 3 bases, with 8 bases left in between. The CDR3 length is 13 residues. CDR1 LGHDT and CDR2 YNNKEL come from the germline V gene (reference sequence).